Below are 3 T cell receptor beta chains sequenced from a single sample in a study of OX40 agonist ivuxolimab in advanced cancers. Sequencing used immunoSEQ multiplex PCR; TCRdb keeps in-frame clones, though not all of them. The sample records tens of thousands of clones, just over 85% being singletons. The sample consisted of CD4+ or CD8+ T cells sorted from blood, taken in a trial of the OX40 agonist ivuxolimab. The receptors originated from an adult with an advanced solid tumor such as melanoma, head and neck, liver or kidney cancer.

The table lists this clone with a few counts. The V call is TRBV2, the J call TRBJ1-5; the D is unclear. Germline V gene sequence: CDR1 SNHLY, CDR2 FYNNEI. V was pared by 6 bases and J by 1 base, with 10 bases between. The CDR3 is made up of 14 amino acids. CDR3 sequence: CASRAGLSNQPQHF. The CDR3 coding sequence is TGTGCCAGCAGGGCGGGCCTGAGCAATCAGCCCCAGCATTTT.

CDR3 nucleotides: TGTGCCAGCAGCCAAGAATGGGGGGTCGGTACCTACTACAATGAGCAGTTCTTC. Protein product: CASSQEWGVGTYYNEQFF. The rearrangement joins TRBV14 to TRBJ2-1; D is possibly TRBD2 (6 bases). The CDR3 totals 18 residues. Deletions cut 0 bases from V and 3 bases from J, with 18 bases between. Germline CDR1 and CDR2: SGHDN and FVKESK.

The rearrangement uses TRBV5-5 and TRBJ1-4; D gene unclear. This CDR3 is built from 12 residues. Trimming stripped 4 bases from V and 4 bases from J, with 5 bases between. The germline CDR1 and CDR2 sequences are SGHKS and YYEKEE (reference sequence). CDR3 bases: TGTGCCAGCAGCCTCGATAATGAAAAACTGTTTTTT. Translated, it gives CASSLDNEKLFF. Full variable domain (outside the CDR3, taken from reference TRBV5-5 and TRBJ1-4): DAGVTQSPTHLIKTRGQQVTLRCSPISGHKSVSWYQQVLGQGPQFIFQYYEKEERGRGNFPDRFSARQFPNYSSELNVNALLLGDSALYLCASSLDNEKLFFGSGTQLSVL.